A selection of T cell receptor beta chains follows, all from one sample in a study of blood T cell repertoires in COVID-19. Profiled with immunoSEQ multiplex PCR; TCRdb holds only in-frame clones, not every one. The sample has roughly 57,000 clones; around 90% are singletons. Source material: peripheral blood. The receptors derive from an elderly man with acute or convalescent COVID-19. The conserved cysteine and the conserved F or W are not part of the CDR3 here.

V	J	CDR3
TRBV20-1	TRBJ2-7	STGSYEQY
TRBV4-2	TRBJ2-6	ASSPQGNGANVLT
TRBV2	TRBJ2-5	ASSVLGVETQY
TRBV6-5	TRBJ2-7	ASLSGGSYEQY
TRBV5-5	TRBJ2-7	ASSLERGRYEQY
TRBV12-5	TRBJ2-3	ATRPRGSGGSGDTQY
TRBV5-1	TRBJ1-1	ASSRDRQDVNTEAF
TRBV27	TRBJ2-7	ASSLQRSSYEQY
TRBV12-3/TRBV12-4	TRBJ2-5	ASSPEVETQY
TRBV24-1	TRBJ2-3	ATSLAGSTDTQY
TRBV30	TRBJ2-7	AWTTWQGEQY
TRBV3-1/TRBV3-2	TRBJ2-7	ASSQERASGESYEQY
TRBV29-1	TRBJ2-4	SVASRGGELGNIQY
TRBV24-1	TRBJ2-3	ATSDLQIGDTQY
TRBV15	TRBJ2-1	ATSRDFQTQGKWF
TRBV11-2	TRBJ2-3	ASSFVNTQY
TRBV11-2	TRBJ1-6	ASSRTGNDSPLH
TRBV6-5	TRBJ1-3	ASSVGPPGNTIY
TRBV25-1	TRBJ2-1	ASSVPGYNEQF
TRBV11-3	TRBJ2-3	ASSTGQGSTDTQY
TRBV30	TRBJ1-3	AWTRDSGPGNTIY
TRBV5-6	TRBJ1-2	ASSPERSGLRGYT
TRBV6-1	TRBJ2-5	ASSESRGRITQY
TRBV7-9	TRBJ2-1	ASSPSGLSYNEQF
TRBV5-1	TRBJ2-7	ASSLQGTPGSEQY
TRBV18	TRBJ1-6	ASSPGRRVGPLH
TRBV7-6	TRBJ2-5	ASSWGRQETQY
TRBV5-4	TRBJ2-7	ASSTRTSGGFYEQY
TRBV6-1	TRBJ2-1	ASSGLGTGTYSYNEQF
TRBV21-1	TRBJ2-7	ASSAHRDFTYEQY
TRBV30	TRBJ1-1	AWSIPGGVEAF
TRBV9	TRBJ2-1	ASSVLGQANTNEQF